Given below is one TCR beta chain in context. This clonotype has more than one count but fewer than ten. What this receptor recognizes is not known. Base qualities are not provided; no much larger clone lies one nucleotide away. The data originate from a study of tumor and adjacent non-tumor tissue in lung cancer (dated by TCRdb to between 2017 and 2018). Regarding the complete study: Patients with adenocarcinoma (approximately 11), squamous cell carcinoma (2) and small cell lung cancer (1) were included in the cohort. For each patient, one tumor sample and one normal lung sample were taken, giving thirty paired specimens that underwent TCRbeta CDR3 sequencing. The study compared bulk TCRbeta repertoires from lung tumor tissue and matched distant non-tumor lung tissue of roughly 14 lung cancer patients. Among the approximately 15 patients, ages ranged from roughly 30 to 85 years, some ten were men and 5 were women, and disease was TNM stage I to III. Sequencing produced 130,000,000 or so productive TCRbeta reads in total, an average of about 4.5 million reads per sample. What the work shows at the level of the full study, not this receptor alone: Tumor tissue showed significantly greater TCR diversity (inverse Simpson) than normal lung tissue (431.37 vs 166.20, P = 0.0075, Mann-Whitney U test). In normal lung, the top 100 clones accounted for a significantly larger cumulative share of the repertoire than in tumor tissue. The methods do not name the sequencing platform or mention unique molecular identifiers. Because peripheral blood was not sequenced, the blood TCRbeta repertoires of the lung cancer patients in the study went unexamined. Younger patients had significantly higher TCR diversity, and higher tumor TCR diversity was associated with shorter overall and disease-free survival. Only about 16 patients were included in the cohort, and the need for larger samples and more detailed clinical data was noted by the authors.

The germline V gene (reference sequence) provides CDR1 LNHNV and CDR2 YYDKDF. V and J are trimmed by 7 bases and 0 bases, and the gene matches miss 1 base of the junction. The cysteine opens and the phenylalanine closes a CDR3 of 13 amino acids. Just CDR3 DNA is preserved here, 39 bases in frame from base 1. The library was produced with multiplex PCR. These reads were obtained on an Illumina HiSeq 2500. TCRbeta libraries were built by three rounds of nested PCR using primers (Table S4), following protocols modified from ARM-PCR. Before sequencing, PCR products of 200-500 bp were cut from the gel and purified using the QIAquick gel extraction kit. As for the authors' bioinformatics: Trimmomatic was used to clean the reads, FLASH merged the cleaned reads into complete CDR3 sequences, and MiTCR assigned the sequences to V(D)J germline segments. Clonal diversity was calculated as the inverse Simpson's index using VDJtools. Productive reads were defined as in-frame sequences without a premature stop codon. TCRdb trimmed the raw reads at Q25, called clones with MiXCR and kept productive beta chains. Rows with one shared CDR3 protein collapse into an entry with the most common genes and DNA. TCRdb's processing, not the authors' own work, is the source of the V and J calls. The sample table holds under 80,000 distinct CDR3 sequences, of which under 80% were seen once. The leading ten clones occupy less than 50% of the sample.

RNA was isolated from bulk unsorted tissue, and RNA quality was assessed with a NanoDrop ND-1000 and an Agilent 2100. Normal lung samples were distant non-tumor tissue taken more than 3 cm from the tumor edge. Newly diagnosed lung cancer patients without prior chemotherapy who had been admitted for thoracic surgery in China between August and November 2014 were enrolled as donors. Patients who had received previous radiotherapy or chemotherapy, or who had another concurrent cancer, were excluded from the study. Surgical tissue pieces of 1-2 cm3 were preserved in RNAlater solution and stored at -80 °C until use.

The sequence came from a man between 60 and 70 years old with non-small cell lung cancer. The sequenced sample was distant non-tumor lung tissue. The sequence links TRBV15 to TRBJ2-5; 8 central nucleotides agree with TRBD2. CDR3 loop: CATNSGDQETQYF. The DNA sequence is as follows: TGTGCCACCAATAGCGGGGACCAAGAGACCCAGTACTTC.